What follows are 27 T cell receptor beta chains derived from one specimen sequenced in a study of beta chain features in type 1 diabetes. Sequencing targeted expressed TCRB transcripts, as all isolated RNA had been reverse transcribed. Profiled with immunoSEQ multiplex PCR; TCRdb holds only in-frame clones, not every one. The top ten hold more than 0.4% of the sample, which has about 340,000 clones, 8% seen once. Sequenced: central memory CD4+ T cells from blood. The receptors originated from a young woman in good health.

The chain couples TRBV5-1 to TRBJ2-3; D gene ambiguous. Germline V gene lookup returns CDR1 SGHRS and CDR2 YFSETQ. The CDR3 totals 13 residues. Deletions cut 5 bases from V and 1 base from J, with 8 bases between. This CDR3 is CASSREGTDTQYF. CDR3 nucleotide sequence: TGCGCCAGCAGTCGCGAGGGCACAGATACGCAGTATTTT.

This clone was observed many times. The chain is built from TRBV9 and TRBJ1-2; TRBD1 matches 7 bases. CDR3 length: 14 residues. Germline-derived CDR1 and CDR2 are SGDLS and YYNGEE. With 0 bases clipped from V and 4 bases from J, the junction kept 3 bases outside the gene matches. The CDR3 sequence: CASSVDRGGYGYTF. For the CDR3, the DNA is TGTGCCAGCAGCGTAGACAGGGGTGGCTATGGCTACACCTTC.

This clone was found a few times. The DNA of the CDR3 is TGTGCCAGCAGCGTAGGCCCCTTGCGGGGGCATGGTGAGCAGTTCTTC. Translated, it gives CASSVGPLRGHGEQFF. V is TRBV9 and J is TRBJ2-1, with D perhaps TRBD2 (7 bases). Trimming cost V 0 bases and J 9 bases, with 19 bases left between them. The CDR3 spans 16 residues. CDR1 and CDR2 from the germline V gene are SGDLS and YYNGEE. Variable domain in full (rest from reference TRBV9 and TRBJ2-1): DSGVTQTPKHLITATGQRVTLRCSPRSGDLSVYWYQQSLDQGLQFLIQYYNGEERAKGNILERFSAQQFPDLHSELNLSSLELGDSALYFCASSVGPLRGHGEQFFGPGTRLTVL.

The CDR3 DNA reads TGTGCCAGCAGCGTTGACCTCAACGCAGATACGCAGTATTTT. Its protein is CASSVDLNADTQYF. The V call is TRBV7-3, the J call TRBJ2-3; no clear D gene. Trimming took off 5 bases at V and 4 bases at J, with 13 bases between the two ends. The CDR3 sequence is 14 residues long. Germline-derived CDR1 and CDR2 are SGHTA and FQGTGA.

This clone has just a few counts. The V gene is TRBV5-1, the J gene TRBJ2-1; perhaps D is TRBD1 or TRBD2 (6 bases each). V was shortened by 4 bases and J by 7 bases, with 24 bases between the two germline ends. The CDR3 has 17 amino acids. The V gene's germline CDR1 is SGHRS and CDR2 YFSETQ. The CDR3 nucleotides are TGCGCCAGCAGCCCCTCGGGGGCGTCCTCGGGCCTTAATGAGCAGTTCTTC. Protein sequence: CASSPSGASSGLNEQFF.

This clone was counted only a few times. V is TRBV10-3 and J is TRBJ1-5; D is perhaps TRBD1 (6 bases). V lost 8 bases and J 0 bases, leaving 11 bases between the germline ends. Germline CDR1 and CDR2: ENHRY and SYGVKD. This CDR3 is 14 amino acids long. The CDR3, as DNA: TGTGCCATCGGGGTGGGGGCTAGCAATCAGCCCCAGCATTTT. Amino acids: CAIGVGASNQPQHF.

This clone was seen only a few times. The genes are TRBV18 and TRBJ1-1; D gene unclear. V lost 2 bases, J lost 1 base, and 11 bases lay in between. CDR3 length: 15 residues. Germline CDR1 reads KGHSH; CDR2 reads LQKENI. The CDR3 DNA reads as TGTGCCAGCTCACCAAGTGGGGTGGGGAACACTGAAGCTTTCTTT. This encodes CASSPSGVGNTEAFF.

This clone was counted between two and nine times. The identical CDR3 is also encoded by other nucleotide sequences in the sample. The chain is built from TRBV7-2 and TRBJ2-7; possible D gene TRBD2, 5 bases. The CDR3 spans 14 residues. Germline CDR1 is SGHTA and CDR2 is FQGNSA. Trimming shortened V by 1 base and J by 2 bases, and 9 bases separated the two germline ends. The CDR3 protein is CASSLGRGTYEQYF. The DNA for the CDR3 is TGTGCCAGCAGCTTAGGAAGAGGGACCTACGAGCAGTACTTC.

In its sample, this clone was seen a few times. The gene calls are TRBV27 and TRBJ1-6; TRBD1 is a possible D gene (6 bases). Germline V lookup: CDR1 MNHEY, CDR2 SMNVEV (reference sequence). The CDR3 contains 14 residues. Trimming shortened V by 6 bases and J by 8 bases, and 14 bases separated the two germline ends. The CDR3 loop is CASSSGGWDSPLHF. As DNA, the CDR3 is TGTGCCAGCAGCAGTGGGGGCTGGGATTCACCCCTCCACTTT.

This clone was seen many times. V gene TRBV11-1 combines with J gene TRBJ2-1; D perhaps matches TRBD2 (6 bases). The V gene lost 1 base and the J gene lost 1 base, with 11 bases spanning the gap. The CDR3 is 16 amino acids. Per the germline V gene, CDR1 is SGHAT and CDR2 is FQDESV (reference sequence). The CDR3 is CASSLEGGTSYNEQFF. The CDR3 bases are TGTGCCAGCAGCTTAGAAGGCGGGACTTCCTACAATGAGCAGTTCTTC.

The chain links TRBV5-4 to TRBJ2-1; D gene uncertain. From germline, CDR1 is SGHNT and CDR2 YYREEE (reference sequence). The CDR3 extends over 12 amino acids. Between the trimmed V and J ends, which lost 4 bases and 5 bases, there was a span of 7 bases. The CDR3, as DNA: TGTGCCAGCAGCCGTAATCACAATGAGCAGTTCTTC. It specifies CASSRNHNEQFF.

The J gene is TRBJ2-1, the V gene TRBV19, with 13 bases fitting TRBD2. CDR3 size: 17 residues. V trimming: 4 bases; J trimming: 6 bases; junction bases outside the gene matches: 9. Germline V gene sequence: CDR1 LNHDA, CDR2 SQIVND (reference sequence). CDR3 in amino acids: CASSTELAGGPSNEQFF. The CDR3 coding sequence is TGTGCCAGTAGTACCGAACTAGCGGGAGGGCCATCCAATGAGCAGTTCTTC. The full variable domain, in which reference TRBV19 and TRBJ2-1 provide the parts outside the CDR3, is DGGITQSPKYLFRKEGQNVTLSCEQNLNHDAMYWYRQDPGQGLRLIYYSQIVNDFQKGDIAEGYSVSREKKESFPLTVTSAQKNPTAFYLCASSTELAGGPSNEQFFGPGTRLTVL.

This clone was found many times. The chain uses TRBV7-9 and TRBJ2-7; D possibly corresponds to TRBD2 (5 bases). The CDR3 is 14 amino acids. Germline V gene lookup returns CDR1 SEHNR and CDR2 FQNEAQ (reference sequence). Between the trimmed V and J ends, which lost 1 base and 4 bases, there was a span of 11 bases. This chain's CDR3 is CASSLEGGFYEQYF. As DNA, the CDR3 is TGTGCCAGCAGCTTAGAAGGAGGATTTTACGAGCAGTACTTC.

This clone has just a few counts. This chain links TRBV18 with TRBJ2-5; D may be TRBD1 (5 bases). The V gene's germline CDR1 is KGHSH and CDR2 LQKENI. Trimming stripped 3 bases from V and 6 bases from J, with 8 bases between. The CDR3 has 12 amino acids. The CDR3 reads CASSPQGKTQYF. The CDR3, as DNA: TGTGCCAGCTCACCCCAGGGAAAGACCCAGTACTTC.

This chain links TRBV2 with TRBJ2-6; tentatively, D is TRBD2 (5 bases). The CDR3 is 14 residues long. Looked up from germline, CDR1 is SNHLY and CDR2 is FYNNEI. V was shortened by 7 bases and J by 2 bases, with 9 bases between the two germline ends. The CDR3 region is CASTGSAGANVLTF. CDR3 DNA: TGTGCCAGCACTGGGAGCGCTGGGGCCAACGTCCTGACTTTC.

This clone was seen a few times. For the CDR3, the DNA is TGTGCCAGCAGTTCGAGAAGGAGCACAGATACGCAGTATTTT. Translation: CASSSRRSTDTQYF. This chain links TRBV2 with TRBJ2-3; no definite D call. V was trimmed by 5 bases and J by 0 bases, leaving 9 bases between them. The CDR3 is made up of 14 amino acids. The germline V gene has CDR1 SNHLY and CDR2 FYNNEI.

This chain connects TRBV5-4 to TRBJ2-5; TRBD2 agrees at 8 bases. In germline, CDR1 is SGHNT, CDR2 YYREEE (reference sequence). The V segment lost 4 bases and the J segment 2 bases; nucleotides outside the gene matches: 10. This CDR3 has 16 amino acids. CDR3 sequence: CASSRPTGGLQETQYF. The DNA of the CDR3 is TGTGCCAGCAGCCGCCCAACGGGGGGGCTGCAAGAGACCCAGTACTTC.

Many counts were recorded for this clone. The chain carries TRBV25-1 and TRBJ2-2; tentative D call: TRBD1 (6 bases). Trimming took 3 bases from V and 2 from J, leaving 13 bases between them. Germline-derived CDR1 and CDR2 are MGHDK and SYGVNS. The CDR3 runs 16 residues. The CDR3 sequence: CASSEPGHLNTGELFF. The CDR3, as DNA: TGTGCCAGCAGTGAGCCGGGACATCTAAACACCGGGGAGCTGTTTTTT. Filled out from reference TRBV25-1 and TRBJ2-2, the complete variable domain reads EADIYQTPRYLVIGTGKKITLECSQTMGHDKMYWYQQDPGMELHLIHYSYGVNSTEKGDLSSESTVSRIRTEHFPLTLESARPSHTSQYLCASSEPGHLNTGELFFGEGSRLTVL.

The genes are TRBV7-8 and TRBJ2-3; the match to TRBD1 covers 10 bases. Germline CDR1 is SGHVS and CDR2 is FQNEAQ. J was trimmed by 3 bases and V by 3 bases; bases with no gene match: 6. The CDR3 runs to 16 residues. CDR3 protein: CASSFQLDRGTDTQYF. CDR3 DNA: TGTGCCAGCAGCTTCCAGTTGGACAGGGGGACAGATACGCAGTATTTT.

This clone was seen at least ten times. The rearrangement links TRBV6-1 to TRBJ2-3; D perhaps matches TRBD1 (6 bases). This CDR3 is built from 15 residues. Germline V lookup: CDR1 MNHNS, CDR2 SASEGT. The ends were cut back, 10 bases at V and 0 bases at J, with 17 bases in the middle. The CDR3, as DNA: TGTGCCACCCTCCGGGACATCAGTAGCACAGATACGCAGTATTTT. Amino acid sequence: CATLRDISSTDTQYF.

The V call is TRBV2, the J call TRBJ2-3; D is perhaps TRBD2 (5 bases). The germline V gene has CDR1 SNHLY and CDR2 FYNNEI. The CDR3 loop spans 15 amino acids. V was shortened by 8 bases and J by 1 base, with 16 bases between the two germline ends. The CDR3: CASGAERRRTDTQYF. The DNA for the CDR3 is TGTGCCAGCGGAGCGGAGCGGAGACGCACAGATACGCAGTATTTT.

This clone showed up just a few times. This chain connects TRBV7-9 to TRBJ2-7; 10 bases match TRBD2. Trimming at V came to 1 base and at J to 0 bases, leaving 6 bases not matched to a gene. The CDR3 contains 17 residues. Germline values: CDR1 SEHNR, CDR2 FQNEAQ (reference sequence). CDR3 sequence reads: CASSLGRAGGYSYEQYF. CDR3 DNA sequence: TGTGCCAGCAGCTTAGGTAGAGCGGGAGGGTACTCCTACGAGCAGTACTTC.

The genes are TRBV5-6 and TRBJ1-2; 9 nucleotides align to TRBD1. The CDR3 contains 15 residues. Trimming took 3 bases from V and 3 from J; bases not matched to a gene: 6. Germline values: CDR1 SGHDT, CDR2 YYEEEE. The CDR3 loop reads CASSSQGARYYGYTF. CDR3 sequence (DNA): TGTGCCAGCAGCTCACAGGGGGCGAGATACTATGGCTACACCTTC. The full variable domain, its missing parts supplied by reference TRBV5-6 and TRBJ1-2, is DAGVTQSPTHLIKTRGQQVTLRCSPKSGHDTVSWYQQALGQGPQFIFQYYEEEERQRGNFPDRFSGHQFPNYSSELNVNALLLGDSALYLCASSSQGARYYGYTFGSGTRLTVV.

This chain links TRBV28 with TRBJ1-3; possible D gene TRBD1, 5 bases. There are 22 residues in the CDR3. Germline CDR1 MDHEN, CDR2 SYDVKM. Trimming shortened V by 1 base and J by 0 bases, and 28 bases separated the two germline ends. CDR3 protein: CASSLSAGGSFAGIHSGNTIYF. The CDR3 region has the DNA TGTGCCAGCAGTTTATCCGCTGGTGGATCCTTCGCAGGGATTCACTCTGGAAACACCATATATTTT.

The chain recombines TRBV29-1 with TRBJ2-7, with a weak D call TRBD1 (5 bases). V lost 4 bases, J lost 3 bases, and 13 bases lay in between. The CDR3 is 13 amino acids. Germline assignment: CDR1 SQVTM and CDR2 ANQGSEA. CDR3 loop: CSVVGAVLYEQYF. CDR3 bases: TGCAGCGTTGTTGGGGCGGTACTCTACGAGCAGTACTTC.

This clone was observed a few times. The rearrangement links TRBV19 to TRBJ1-5, with a weak D call TRBD1 (6 bases). V was cut by 5 bases and J by 11 bases, with 16 bases left in between. This CDR3 has 13 residues. Germline CDR1 and CDR2: LNHDA and SQIVND (reference sequence). In DNA form, the CDR3 reads TGTGCCAGTAGTGACCGGATACAGGGTACCCAGCATTTT. As protein: CASSDRIQGTQHF.

This clone was observed a few times. The genes are TRBV5-1 and TRBJ2-5, with D tentatively TRBD1 (6 bases). The CDR3 totals 13 residues. With 0 bases removed from V and 5 bases from J, the gap between germline ends came to 8 bases. Germline V gene lookup returns CDR1 SGHRS and CDR2 YFSETQ. The DNA for the CDR3 is TGCGCCAGCAGCTTGGACAGGGCCGAGACCCAGTACTTC. Translation: CASSLDRAETQYF.